These 15 T cell receptor beta chains were sequenced from one sample in a study of OX40 agonist ivuxolimab in advanced cancers. The data were produced by immunoSEQ multiplex PCR, yet TCRdb's version contains in-frame clones alone and is incomplete. The sample records tens of thousands of clones, approximately 90% being singletons. The specimen was CD4+ or CD8+ T cells sorted from blood, collected in a trial of the OX40 agonist ivuxolimab. The receptors stem from an adult with an advanced solid tumor such as melanoma, head and neck, liver or kidney cancer.

V usage is TRBV13 and J usage is TRBJ2-2; TRBD2 agrees at 13 bases. Germline V gene data show CDR1 as PRHDT and CDR2 as FYEKMQ (reference sequence). J was trimmed by 7 bases and V by 5 bases; bases with no gene match: 13. The CDR3 loop spans 18 amino acids. The CDR3 loop reads CASSPVGLAGPLGGELFF. CDR3 coding DNA: TGTGCCAGCAGCCCAGTGGGACTAGCGGGACCTCTGGGCGGGGAGCTGTTTTTT.

About this clone: The sample holds other DNA sequences that translate to the same CDR3. The chain carries TRBV27 and TRBJ1-1; weak D call: TRBD1 (6 bases). The CDR3 is made up of 14 amino acids. Germline CDR1 and CDR2: MNHEY and SMNVEV (reference sequence). Trimming took off 2 bases at V and 1 base at J, with 8 bases between the two ends. This CDR3 reads CASSLVQGNTEAFF. Here the CDR3 DNA reads TGTGCCAGCAGTTTAGTACAGGGGAACACTGAAGCTTTCTTT.

The genes are TRBV6-1 and TRBJ2-3; the match to TRBD2 covers 11 bases. J was trimmed by 0 bases and V by 2 bases; bases with no gene match: 7. Germline CDR1 is MNHNS and CDR2 is SASEGT. The CDR3 has 18 residues. For the CDR3, the DNA is TGTGCCAGCAGTGAATGGGGACTAGCGGAGTTTAGCACAGATACGCAGTATTTT. Protein: CASSEWGLAEFSTDTQYF.

This clone has a single count. The chain recombines TRBV7-9 with TRBJ2-7; 7 bases line up with TRBD2. The V segment lost 0 bases and the J segment 3 bases; nucleotides outside the gene matches: 5. The CDR3 covers 15 residues. Germline-derived CDR1 and CDR2 are SEHNR and FQNEAQ (reference sequence). CDR3 in amino acids: CASSLAGSGYYEQYF. In DNA form, the CDR3 reads TGTGCCAGCAGCTTAGCTGGTAGCGGGTACTACGAGCAGTACTTC.

The rearrangement links TRBV9 to TRBJ2-7; perhaps TRBD2 as D (5 bases). Germline V lookup: CDR1 SGDLS, CDR2 YYNGEE. The V end lost 1 base, the J end lost 3 bases, and 8 bases lay between the germline ends. The CDR3 is 13 amino acids. CDR3 region: CASSVSGNYEQYF. The CDR3 DNA reads TGTGCCAGCAGCGTAAGCGGCAACTACGAGCAGTACTTC. The variable domain in full, completed from reference TRBV9 and TRBJ2-7, reads DSGVTQTPKHLITATGQRVTLRCSPRSGDLSVYWYQQSLDQGLQFLIQYYNGEERAKGNILERFSAQQFPDLHSELNLSSLELGDSALYFCASSVSGNYEQYFGPGTRLTVT.

For this clone: The sample carries other DNA sequences with the same CDR3. V is TRBV6-4 and J is TRBJ2-1; TRBD1 matches at 11 bases. V was clipped by 10 bases and J by 5 bases; unmatched bases: 1. Per germline, CDR1 MRHNA and CDR2 SNTAGT. The CDR3 has 12 amino acids. The CDR3 sequence is CATGQGDNEQFF. The CDR3 region has the DNA TGTGCCACGGGACAGGGGGACAATGAGCAGTTCTTC.

The rearrangement uses TRBV19 and TRBJ2-5; a possible D gene is TRBD1 (6 bases). V was trimmed by 4 bases and J by 3 bases, leaving 18 bases between them. CDR1 LNHDA and CDR2 SQIVND come from the germline V gene (reference sequence). CDR3 length equals 16 residues. The CDR3 DNA follows: TGTGCCAGTAGTAAAACAGGGTTTCGCTCAAAAGAGACCCAGTACTTC. Protein: CASSKTGFRSKETQYF.

J is TRBJ2-7 and V is TRBV7-9; D may be TRBD1 or TRBD2 (5 bases each). V was shortened by 7 bases and J by 0 bases, with 22 bases between the two germline ends. Germline-derived CDR1 and CDR2 are SEHNR and FQNEAQ (reference sequence). This CDR3 contains 17 residues. The CDR3 sequence: CASTPGRRGESSYEQYF. CDR3 DNA sequence: TGTGCCAGCACCCCCGGGCGGCGAGGGGAGAGCTCCTACGAGCAGTACTTC.

The chain combines TRBV5-1 with TRBJ2-3; TRBD2 matches at 9 bases. Germline V lookup: CDR1 SGHRS, CDR2 YFSETQ. V was clipped by 2 bases and J by 0 bases; unmatched bases: 10. The CDR3 consists of 18 residues. The CDR3 DNA reads TGCGCCAGCAGCTTTACCCCTCTAGCGGGGCTTAGCACAGATACGCAGTATTTT. Its protein product is CASSFTPLAGLSTDTQYF.

The V call is TRBV7-9, the J call TRBJ1-6, with D perhaps matching TRBD1 (6 bases). The CDR3 spans 16 residues. Germline V gene lookup returns CDR1 SEHNR and CDR2 FQNEAQ (reference sequence). The V and J ends lost 4 bases and 7 bases respectively, with 17 bases between them. The CDR3 spells CASSSPGGTNNSPLHF. For the CDR3, the DNA is TGTGCCAGCAGCTCCCCCGGAGGGACAAACAATTCACCCCTCCACTTT.

The rearrangement links TRBV6-1 to TRBJ2-7; 8 positions match TRBD2. The CDR3 totals 12 residues. V dropped 5 bases and J dropped 6; count of bases not matched to a gene: 3. CDR1 is MNHNS, CDR2 SASEGT, per germline. The CDR3 loop is CASSYGTSEQYF. For the CDR3, the DNA is TGTGCCAGCAGTTATGGGACTAGCGAGCAGTACTTC.

The chain joins TRBV29-1 to TRBJ1-2; D might be TRBD1 (6 bases). The V end lost 0 bases, the J end lost 5 bases, and 13 bases lay between the germline ends. The CDR3 runs to 14 residues. Germline V gives CDR1 SQVTM, CDR2 ANQGSEA. The CDR3 region has the DNA TGCAGCGTTGAAGAACAGGGTCGTAAATATGGCTACACCTTC. The encoded protein is CSVEEQGRKYGYTF.

The rearrangement links TRBV19 to TRBJ2-1; 8 nucleotides align to TRBD2. CDR3 length: 16 residues. The ends lost 3 bases at V and 2 bases at J; junction bases unmatched: 6. Germline CDR1 and CDR2: LNHDA and SQIVND (reference sequence). The CDR3 coding sequence is TGTGCCAGTAGTATGAGAATTAGCGGGACCTACAATGAGCAGTTCTTC. The encoded protein is CASSMRISGTYNEQFF.

The chain is built from TRBV29-1 and TRBJ1-1; possibly TRBD1 for D (6 bases). Germline lookup yields CDR1 SQVTM and CDR2 ANQGSEA. The CDR3 totals 11 residues. V gave up 6 bases and J gave up 7 bases, with 12 bases separating them. Written as DNA, the CDR3 is TGCAGCGTCGCACCAGGGGTTGAAGCTTTCTTT. This translates into CSVAPGVEAFF.

This chain connects TRBV27 to TRBJ2-2; 8 bases fit TRBD1. The CDR3 has 15 residues. V shed 4 bases and J 0 bases; nucleotides not matched to a gene: 1. CDR1 MNHEY and CDR2 SMNVEV come from the germline V gene (reference sequence). CDR3 protein: CASSWTGTNTGELFF. The CDR3 nucleotides read TGTGCCAGCAGTTGGACAGGGACGAACACCGGGGAGCTGTTTTTT.